The text below deals with one TCR beta chain. Its antigen is still unknown. The sample belongs to a study of molecular identifiers for immune sequencing clone quantification. Points from the study as a whole: Highly expanded clone sizes could be underestimated by identical TCR molecules sharing a barcode.

V dropped 0 bases and J dropped 1; count of bases not matched to a gene: 5. This CDR3 has 18 amino acids. From germline, CDR1 is ENHRY and CDR2 SYGVKD. TCRdb called the PCR reads again in MiXCR, with one record for every CDR3 protein. The sample shows approximately 500,000 distinct CDR3 sequences, around 23% of them seen only once. V gene TRBV10-3 combines with J gene TRBJ2-5; 13 nucleotides agree with TRBD2. This clonotype was sampled from a human donor in good health. Some libraries in this study had Jurkat cell RNA spiked in. The sample taken for sequencing was naive CD8+ T cells from blood, with Jurkat cell RNA spiked in. Described subset: FACS-sorted CD8+CD4-CCR7+CD45RA+ naive T cells. This CDR3 is CAISESQTSGRIQETQYF. In nucleotides, the CDR3 is TGTGCCATCAGTGAGTCCCAGACTAGCGGGAGGATCCAAGAGACCCAGTACTTC.